This is a list of T cell receptor beta chains from one sample in a study of control samples from healthy donors and cancer patients. Sequencing was performed with immunoSEQ multiplex PCR; in TCRdb, only in-frame clones are kept and a portion is missing. There are 100,000 to 150,000 clones in the sample; roughly 91% occur only once, and 1.7% lies in the top ten. The sample was PBMCs. The receptors derive from a man over 45 with head and neck cancer. The CDR3 runs from the conserved cysteine through the conserved F or W. The D gene is left open where the match is weak. Expanded clones get a size class; other rows say once, few or many, or leave the size out.

J gene,clone size,D gene,V gene,CDR3 protein,CDR3 DNA
TRBJ2-3,NA,NA,TRBV7-9,CASSLRSSSNTDTQYF,TGTGCCAGCAGCTTAAGGTCGTCTAGCAACACAGATACGCAGTATTTT
TRBJ1-1,once,NA,TRBV6-2/TRBV6-3,CASSYPTEGTNTEAFF,TGTGCCAGCAGTTACCCGACCGAGGGAACGAACACTGAAGCTTTCTTT
TRBJ2-5,once,NA,TRBV11-3,CASSLEGMSGETQYF,TGTGCCAGCAGCTTAGAGGGCATGTCCGGGGAGACCCAGTACTTC
TRBJ1-2,NA,NA,TRBV30,CAWGQLYGYTF,TGTGCCTGGGGACAGCTCTATGGCTACACCTTC
TRBJ2-7,NA,TRBD1,TRBV10-1,CASSEGTGSLEGGYEQYF,TGCGCCAGCAGCGAAGGGACAGGCTCCCTGGAGGGTGGCTACGAGCAGTACTTC
TRBJ2-5,NA,NA,TRBV6-2/TRBV6-3,CASSYGGGQETQYF,TGTGCCAGCAGTTACGGAGGGGGCCAAGAGACCCAGTACTTC
TRBJ2-5,NA,TRBD2,TRBV4-3,CASSQERGGQETQYF,TGCGCCAGCAGCCAAGAGCGGGGGGGCCAAGAGACCCAGTACTTC
TRBJ1-1,few,NA,TRBV4-3,CASSHDGPGTEAFF,TGCGCCAGCAGCCATGACGGACCGGGCACTGAAGCTTTCTTT
TRBJ2-1,NA,TRBD2,TRBV7-2,CASRTSGGGNEQFF,TGTGCCAGCAGGACTAGCGGGGGGGGGAATGAGCAGTTCTTC
TRBJ2-1,NA,TRBD2,TRBV24-1,CATSGRGRGGYNEQFF,TGTGCCACCAGTGGCCGAGGGCGGGGGGGCTACAATGAGCAGTTCTTC
TRBJ2-7,few,NA,TRBV7-2,CASSASGSYEQYF,TGTGCCAGCAGCGCCTCCGGCTCCTACGAGCAGTACTTC
TRBJ1-6,NA,TRBD1,TRBV24-1,CATPGQGRPYNSPLHF,TGTGCCACCCCCGGACAGGGTAGACCGTATAATTCACCCCTCCACTTT
TRBJ2-1,NA,TRBD2,TRBV19,CASGGSSYNEQFF,TGTGCCAGTGGCGGGAGCTCCTACAATGAGCAGTTCTTC
TRBJ1-6,NA,NA,TRBV3-1/TRBV3-2,CASSHRGDSPLHF,TGTGCCAGCAGCCACAGGGGAGATTCACCCCTCCACTTT
TRBJ1-2,NA,TRBD1,TRBV5-1,CASSLGTGYGYTF,TGCGCCAGCAGCCTGGGGACAGGGTATGGCTACACCTTC
TRBJ1-1,NA,NA,TRBV7-2,CASSLGPGNTEAFF,TGTGCCAGCAGCTTAGGGCCGGGGAACACTGAAGCTTTCTTT
TRBJ2-3,NA,TRBD2,TRBV7-2,CASSWGLAGGTDTQYF,TGTGCCAGCAGCTGGGGACTAGCGGGGGGCACAGATACGCAGTATTTT
TRBJ2-1,NA,TRBD2,TRBV4-1,CASSQDAAGVRNEQFF,TGCGCCAGCAGCCAAGATGCGGCGGGGGTAAGGAATGAGCAGTTCTTC
TRBJ1-3,medium-sized,NA,TRBV30,CAWSRWNTIYF,TGTGCCTGGAGTAGGTGGAACACCATATATTTT
TRBJ2-7,NA,TRBD2,TRBV6-8,CASRRTLLAGFYEQYF,TGTGCCAGCAGGAGAACCCTACTAGCGGGGTTCTACGAGCAGTACTTC
TRBJ2-3,NA,NA,TRBV7-8,CASSPGGVRGHTQYF,TGTGCCAGCAGTCCAGGTGGGGTCAGGGGTCATACGCAGTATTTT
TRBJ2-1,NA,TRBD2,TRBV6-6,CATHRGDNEQFF,TGTGCCACCCACCGGGGGGACAATGAGCAGTTCTTC